The T cell receptor (beta chain) under discussion was sequenced for a study of OX40 agonist ivuxolimab in advanced cancers. Germline V lookup: CDR1 SGHTA, CDR2 FQGNSA. CDR3 size: 13 residues. Trimming shortened V by 2 bases and J by 1 base, and 5 bases separated the two germline ends. This clone was counted between two and nine times. The table came from immunoSEQ multiplex PCR; TCRdb's copy has only in-frame clones and leaves some out. The table lists roughly 50,000 clones, approximately 85% of them singletons, with 0.95% to 1.5% in the top ten. This sequence joins TRBV7-2 and TRBJ2-5; the D gene is possibly TRBD1 (5 bases). The TCR was taken from an adult with an advanced solid tumor such as melanoma, head and neck, liver or kidney cancer. Sequencing was performed on CD4+ or CD8+ T cells sorted from blood, taken in a trial of the OX40 agonist ivuxolimab. CDR3 nucleotides: TGTGCCAGCAGCTTACAGGGCCAAGAGACCCAGTACTTC. Translating gives CASSLQGQETQYF. The variable domain in full, completed from reference TRBV7-2 and TRBJ2-5, reads GAGVSQSPSNKVTEKGKDVELRCDPISGHTALYWYRQSLGQGLEFLIYFQGNSAPDKSGLPSDRFSAERTGGSVSTLTIQRTQQEDSAVYLCASSLQGQETQYFGPGTRLLVL.